The 11 T cell receptor beta chains given below trace back to one sample, sequenced in a study of breast tumors, draining lymph nodes, adjacent tissues. TCRdb reprocessed the multiplex PCR reads via MiXCR and lists one record per CDR3 protein. The repertoire has under 25,000 distinct CDR3 sequences, 43% of them found once; the top ten carry more than 15%. Specimen: breast tumor tissue. These receptors all come from a female donor with breast cancer. Some clones in this sample may be carry-over from other donors' samples.

This clonotype was recorded at least ten times. The V call is TRBV7-2, the J call TRBJ2-5; no definite D call. Trimming took off 6 bases at V and 6 bases at J, with 17 bases between the two ends. CDR1 and CDR2 from the germline V gene are SGHTA and FQGNSA. CDR3 length: 14 residues. The CDR3, as DNA: TGTGCCAGCAGTTCTGGCTTACCGGGCCAGACCCAGTACTTC. The encoded protein is CASSSGLPGQTQYF.

In its sample, this clonotype was seen many times. The V call is TRBV5-1, the J call TRBJ2-3, with TRBD1 as a possible D gene (5 bases). Germline CDR1 SGHRS, CDR2 YFSETQ. Trimming pared 4 bases from V and 1 base from J, leaving 16 bases between. The CDR3 contains 16 residues. The DNA of the CDR3 is TGCGCCAGCAGCCTGCTGGGGCGAGGTGGCACAGATACGCAGTATTTT. It specifies CASSLLGRGGTDTQYF.

A note on this clonotype: Likely a read error: the CDR3 ends without its conserved phenylalanine or tryptophan. V gene TRBV29-1 combines with J gene TRBJ2-5, with D possibly being TRBD2 (6 bases). This CDR3 spans 18 amino acids. Trimming took 5 bases from V and 5 from J, leaving 30 bases between them. Germline lookup yields CDR1 SQVTM and CDR2 ANQGSEA. The CDR3 is CSVLPYEGLNLVTETQYL. In nucleotides, the CDR3 is TGCAGCGTTCTGCCCTATGAAGGACTAAACCTCGTTACGGAGACCCAGTACTTG.

J is TRBJ2-3 and V is TRBV20-1; TRBD1 agrees at 9 bases. V trimming: 5 bases; J trimming: 3 bases; junction bases outside the gene matches: 9. Germline assignment: CDR1 DFQATT and CDR2 SNEGSKA (reference sequence). The CDR3 contains 15 residues. CDR3 residues: CSAHSRTGATDTQYF. DNA for the CDR3: TGCAGTGCTCATTCTAGGACAGGGGCAACAGATACGCAGTATTTT.

This clonotype was detected ten times or more. V and J are TRBV2 and TRBJ2-7; 13 bases fit TRBD2. Germline V gene sequence: CDR1 SNHLY, CDR2 FYNNEI. This CDR3 contains 17 residues. J gave up 4 bases and V 6 bases, and 12 bases lay outside the gene matches. The CDR3 loop is CASRTGLAGSRGYEQYF. The DNA for the CDR3 is TGTGCCAGCAGAACGGGACTAGCGGGATCTCGTGGGTACGAGCAGTACTTC.

By share, this clonotype ranks as medium-sized. This chain connects TRBV9 to TRBJ2-3; D remains ambiguous. V was shortened by 3 bases and J by 0 bases, with 8 bases between the two germline ends. Germline CDR1 SGDLS, CDR2 YYNGEE. The CDR3 has 14 amino acids. CDR3 bases: TGTGCCAGCAGCGCTCATTCTAGCACAGATACGCAGTATTTT. Translating gives CASSAHSSTDTQYF. Variable domain in full (rest from reference TRBV9 and TRBJ2-3): DSGVTQTPKHLITATGQRVTLRCSPRSGDLSVYWYQQSLDQGLQFLIQYYNGEERAKGNILERFSAQQFPDLHSELNLSSLELGDSALYFCASSAHSSTDTQYFGPGTRLTVL.

About this clonotype itself: One end of the junction varies from germline; a read error may be responsible. The chain uses TRBV6-1 and TRBJ2-3; the D is unclear. The CDR3 covers 16 residues. CDR1 MNHNS and CDR2 SASEGT come from the germline V gene. The CDR3 region is CAISESGRSSTDTQYF. The CDR3 DNA reads TGTGCCATCAGTGAGTCAGGCAGATCAAGCACAGATACGCAGTATTTT.

The rearrangement links TRBV6-1 to TRBJ2-7, with D perhaps TRBD2 (5 bases). V was clipped by 6 bases and J by 0 bases, with 9 bases between them. CDR3 size: 13 residues. Germline-derived CDR1 and CDR2 are MNHNS and SASEGT. CDR3 sequence: CASRDLISYEQYF. CDR3 sequence (DNA): TGTGCCAGCAGGGACTTAATCTCCTACGAGCAGTACTTC.

CDR3 sequence reads: CASSPTSGSTDTQYF. CDR3 nucleotide sequence: TGTGCCAGCTCCCCCACTAGCGGGAGTACAGATACGCAGTATTTT. The chain combines TRBV9 with TRBJ2-3; 11 positions match TRBD2. J lost 3 bases, V lost 7 bases, and 7 bases had no gene match. The CDR3 loop spans 15 amino acids. Germline CDR1 SGDLS, CDR2 YYNGEE.

This clonotype was seen at least ten times. The chain has TRBV5-1 and TRBJ2-7, with D maybe TRBD2 (6 bases). This CDR3 spans 14 amino acids. V was trimmed by 0 bases and J by 2 bases, leaving 9 bases between them. The germline gives CDR1 SGHRS, CDR2 YFSETQ. CDR3 protein: CASSLEPSAYEQYF. Here the CDR3 DNA reads TGCGCCAGCAGCTTGGAGCCTAGCGCCTACGAGCAGTACTTC.

This clonotype was observed at least ten times. The chain is built from TRBV7-9 and TRBJ2-5; D is unresolved. V lost 5 bases and J 2 bases, leaving 9 bases between the germline ends. Germline CDR1 and CDR2: SEHNR and FQNEAQ (reference sequence). The CDR3 extends over 13 amino acids. CDR3 DNA: TGTGCCAGCAGCCCTGAATTACAAGAGACCCAGTACTTC. Protein sequence: CASSPELQETQYF. The full variable domain, completed using reference TRBV7-9 and TRBJ2-5, is DTGVSQNPRHKITKRGQNVTFRCDPISEHNRLYWYRQTLGQGPEFLTYFQNEAQLEKSRLLSDRFSAERPKGSFSTLEIQRTEQGDSAMYLCASSPELQETQYFGPGTRLLVL.